The present T cell receptor (beta chain) was sequenced within a study of T cells in localized non-small cell lung cancer. Study conclusions and caveats: Among blood samples, higher T cell density accompanied longer overall survival. Measurement of T cell clonality placed uninvolved adjacent lung highest, above the level in tumor. A median of roughly 55 of the top 100 tumor clones appeared in adjacent lung, which was paired and uninvolved.

This table comes from immunoSEQ multiplex PCR, and its TCRdb copy is limited to in-frame clones, with some not included. The table includes some 71,000 clones, roughly 86% detected once. This CDR3 contains 15 residues. Germline assignment: CDR1 SGHAT and CDR2 FQNNGV. Trimming at V came to 5 bases and at J to 4 bases, leaving 9 bases not matched to a gene. Regarding this clone: Its antigen is still unknown.

This receptor was identified in a female donor over 55 with stage I lung adenocarcinoma. V is TRBV11-2 and J is TRBJ2-5; TRBD2 agrees at 8 bases. The sequencing here drew on peripheral blood, taken before any cancer treatment. CDR3 sequence reads: CASSKRTSWPETQYF. The CDR3 nucleotides read TGTGCCAGCAGCAAGAGGACTAGCTGGCCAGAGACCCAGTACTTC.